This TCR beta chain originates from a study of T cells expressing NK-cell markers. Study results and limitations: HCMV specificity of the expanded NKG2C+ T cell clones was not established.

CDR1 and CDR2 from the germline V gene are MNHEY and SVGAGI. CDR3 length equals 16 residues. With the 5' RACE reads reprocessed, TCRdb shows one record per CDR3 protein and no DNA. In all, the sample yields about 380,000 distinct CDR3 sequences. As to this clonotype: The antigen is unknown.

This chain uses TRBV6-5 with TRBJ1-1; TCRdb gives TRBD1 as the D gene, but with no DNA this cannot be confirmed. The sequence was collected from a man aged 18-69 years in good health. Specimen: blood T cells: a sorted CD56 or NKG2C T cell subset, CD4+ or CD8+ T cells, or bulk PBMC T cells (not recorded which). CDR3 in amino acids: CASSYSPTGVSAEAFF.